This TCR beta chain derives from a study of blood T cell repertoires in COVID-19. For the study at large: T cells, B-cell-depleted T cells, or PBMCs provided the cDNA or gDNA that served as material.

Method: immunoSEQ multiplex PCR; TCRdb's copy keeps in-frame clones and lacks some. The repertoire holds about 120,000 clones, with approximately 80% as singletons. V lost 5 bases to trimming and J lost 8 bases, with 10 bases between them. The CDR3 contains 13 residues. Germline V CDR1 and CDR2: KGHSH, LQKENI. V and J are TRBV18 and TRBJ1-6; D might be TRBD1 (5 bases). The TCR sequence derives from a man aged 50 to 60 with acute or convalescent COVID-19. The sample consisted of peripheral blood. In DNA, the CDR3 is TGTGCCAGCTCAGTAGGGGAGGATTCACCCCTCCACTTT. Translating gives CASSVGEDSPLHF. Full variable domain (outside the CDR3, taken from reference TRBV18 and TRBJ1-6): NAGVMQNPRHLVRRRGQEARLRCSPMKGHSHVYWYRQLPEEGLKFMVYLQKENIIDESGMPKERFSAEFPKEGPSILRIQQVVRGDSAAYFCASSVGEDSPLHFGNGTRLTVT.